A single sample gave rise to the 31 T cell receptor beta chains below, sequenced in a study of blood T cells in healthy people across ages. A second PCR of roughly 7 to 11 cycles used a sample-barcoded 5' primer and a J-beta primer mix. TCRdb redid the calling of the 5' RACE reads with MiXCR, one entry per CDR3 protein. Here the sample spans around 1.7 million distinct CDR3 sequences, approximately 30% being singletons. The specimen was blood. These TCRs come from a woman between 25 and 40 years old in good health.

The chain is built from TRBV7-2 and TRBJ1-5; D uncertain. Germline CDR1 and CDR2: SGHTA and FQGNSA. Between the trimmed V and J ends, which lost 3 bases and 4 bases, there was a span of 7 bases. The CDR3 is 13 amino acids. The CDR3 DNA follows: TGTGCCAGCAGCTTCAACCAAAATCAGCCCCAGCATTTT. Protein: CASSFNQNQPQHF. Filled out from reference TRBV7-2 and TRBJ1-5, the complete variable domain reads GAGVSQSPSNKVTEKGKDVELRCDPISGHTALYWYRQSLGQGLEFLIYFQGNSAPDKSGLPSDRFSAERTGGSVSTLTIQRTQQEDSAVYLCASSFNQNQPQHFGDGTRLSIL.

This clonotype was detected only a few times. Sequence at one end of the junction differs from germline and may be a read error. CDR3 sequence reads: CSALAGMAKNIQYF. DNA for the CDR3: TGCAGTGCTCTAGCGGGGATGGCCAAAAATATTCAGTACTTC. The chain is built from TRBV20-1 and TRBJ2-4; 9 nucleotides match TRBD2. In germline, CDR1 is DFQATT, CDR2 SNEGSKA (reference sequence). CDR3 length: 14 residues.

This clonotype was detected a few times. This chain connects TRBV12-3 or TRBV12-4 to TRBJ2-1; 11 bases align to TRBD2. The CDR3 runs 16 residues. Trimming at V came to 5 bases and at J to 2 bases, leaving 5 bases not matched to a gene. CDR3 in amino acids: CASSINSGRAYNEQFF. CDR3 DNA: TGTGCCAGCAGTATCAATAGCGGGAGGGCCTACAATGAGCAGTTCTTC.

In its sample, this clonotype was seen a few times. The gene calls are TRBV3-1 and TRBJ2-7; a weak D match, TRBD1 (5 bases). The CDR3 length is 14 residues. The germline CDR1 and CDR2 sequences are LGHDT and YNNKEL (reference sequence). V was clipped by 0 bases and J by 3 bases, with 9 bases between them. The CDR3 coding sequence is TGTGCCAGCAGCCAAGAGGACACCGACTACGAGCAGTACTTC. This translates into CASSQEDTDYEQYF.

In DNA, the CDR3 is TGTGCCATCAGTGAGCCCTCCGGACTAGCGGGGGGGCGTGATACGCAGTATTTT. This sequence encodes CAISEPSGLAGGRDTQYF. This chain uses TRBV10-3 with TRBJ2-3; the match to TRBD2 covers 15 bases. CDR3 length: 18 residues. Germline V lookup: CDR1 ENHRY, CDR2 SYGVKD. The J segment lost 6 bases and the V segment lost 2 bases, leaving 9 bases of the junction unmatched.

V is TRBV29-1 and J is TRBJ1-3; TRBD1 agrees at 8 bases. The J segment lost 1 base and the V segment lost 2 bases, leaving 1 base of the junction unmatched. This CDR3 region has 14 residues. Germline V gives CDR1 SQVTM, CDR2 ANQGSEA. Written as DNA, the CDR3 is TGCAGCGTTGAACAGGGGGCGTCTGGAAACACCATATATTTT. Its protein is CSVEQGASGNTIYF.

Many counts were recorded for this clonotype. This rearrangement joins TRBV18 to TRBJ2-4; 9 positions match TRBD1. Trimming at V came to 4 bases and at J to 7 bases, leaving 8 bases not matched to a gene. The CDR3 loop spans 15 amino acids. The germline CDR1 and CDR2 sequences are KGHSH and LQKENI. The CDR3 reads CASSLRDREGNIQYF. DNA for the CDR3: TGTGCCAGCTCACTCCGGGACAGGGAAGGCAACATTCAGTACTTC.

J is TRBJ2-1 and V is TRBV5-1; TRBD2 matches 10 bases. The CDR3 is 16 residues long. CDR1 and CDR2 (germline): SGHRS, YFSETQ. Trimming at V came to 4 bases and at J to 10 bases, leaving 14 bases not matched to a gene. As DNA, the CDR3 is TGCGCCAGCAGCCCGCCCATGCTAGCGGGAGCCGGGGAGCAGTTCTTC. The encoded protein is CASSPPMLAGAGEQFF.

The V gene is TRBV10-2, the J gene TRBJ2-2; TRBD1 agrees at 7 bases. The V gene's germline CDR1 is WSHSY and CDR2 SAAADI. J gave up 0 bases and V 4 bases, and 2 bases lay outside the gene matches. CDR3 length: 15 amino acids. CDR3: CASSVGQANTGELFF. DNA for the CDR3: TGCGCCAGCAGTGTCGGACAGGCGAACACCGGGGAGCTGTTTTTT.

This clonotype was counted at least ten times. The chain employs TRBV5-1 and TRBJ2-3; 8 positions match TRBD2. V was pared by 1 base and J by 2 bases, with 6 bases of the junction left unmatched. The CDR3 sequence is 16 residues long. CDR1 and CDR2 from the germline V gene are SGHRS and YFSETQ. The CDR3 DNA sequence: TGCGCCAGCAGCTTGCGCGGTAGCGGGATCACAGATACGCAGTATTTT. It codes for CASSLRGSGITDTQYF.

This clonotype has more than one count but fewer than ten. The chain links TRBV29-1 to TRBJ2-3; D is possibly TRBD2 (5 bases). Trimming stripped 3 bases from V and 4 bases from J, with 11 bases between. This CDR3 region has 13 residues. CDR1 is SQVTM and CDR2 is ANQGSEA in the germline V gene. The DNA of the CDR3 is TGCAGCGTTGATGTGGCTAGCTCAGATACGCAGTATTTT. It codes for CSVDVASSDTQYF.

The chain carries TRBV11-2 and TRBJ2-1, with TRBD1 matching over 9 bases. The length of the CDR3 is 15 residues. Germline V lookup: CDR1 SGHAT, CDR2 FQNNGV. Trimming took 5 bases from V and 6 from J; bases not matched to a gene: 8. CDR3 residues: CASSKPLTGGNEQFF. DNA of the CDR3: TGTGCCAGCAGCAAACCACTGACAGGGGGCAATGAGCAGTTCTTC.

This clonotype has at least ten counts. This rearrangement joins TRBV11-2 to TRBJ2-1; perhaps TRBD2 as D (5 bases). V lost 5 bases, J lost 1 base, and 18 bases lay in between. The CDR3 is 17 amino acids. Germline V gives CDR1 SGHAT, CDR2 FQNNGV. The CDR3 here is CASSPSSGFSSYNEQFF. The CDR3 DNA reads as TGTGCCAGCAGCCCTTCTTCGGGATTCAGTTCCTACAATGAGCAGTTCTTC.

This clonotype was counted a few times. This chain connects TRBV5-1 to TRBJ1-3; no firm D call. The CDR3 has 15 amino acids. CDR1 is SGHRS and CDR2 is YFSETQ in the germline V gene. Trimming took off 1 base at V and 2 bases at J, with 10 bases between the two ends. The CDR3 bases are TGCGCCAGCAGCTTGCTCGCGGTCGCTGGAAACACCATATATTTT. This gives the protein CASSLLAVAGNTIYF.

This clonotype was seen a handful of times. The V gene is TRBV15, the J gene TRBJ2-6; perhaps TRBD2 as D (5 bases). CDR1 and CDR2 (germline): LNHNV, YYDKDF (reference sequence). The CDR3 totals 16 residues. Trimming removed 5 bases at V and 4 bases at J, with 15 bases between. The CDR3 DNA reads TGTGCCACCAGCGAAAGCCTAGCCCGGGGGGCCAACGTCCTGACTTTC. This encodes CATSESLARGANVLTF. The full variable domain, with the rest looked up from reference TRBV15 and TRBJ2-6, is DAMVIQNPRYQVTQFGKPVTLSCSQTLNHNVMYWYQQKSSQAPKLLFHYYDKDFNNEADTPDNFQSRRPNTSFCFLDIRSPGLGDTAMYLCATSESLARGANVLTFGAGSRLTVL.

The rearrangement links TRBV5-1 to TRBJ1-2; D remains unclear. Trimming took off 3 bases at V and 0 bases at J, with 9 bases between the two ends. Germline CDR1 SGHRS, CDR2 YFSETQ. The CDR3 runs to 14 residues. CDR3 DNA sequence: TGCGCCAGCAGCTCGGCAGCTTCTAACTATGGCTACACCTTC. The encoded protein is CASSSAASNYGYTF. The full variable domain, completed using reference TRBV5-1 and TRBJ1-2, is KAGVTQTPRYLIKTRGQQVTLSCSPISGHRSVSWYQQTPGQGLQFLFEYFSETQRNKGNFPGRFSGRQFSNSRSEMNVSTLELGDSALYLCASSSAASNYGYTFGSGTRLTVV.

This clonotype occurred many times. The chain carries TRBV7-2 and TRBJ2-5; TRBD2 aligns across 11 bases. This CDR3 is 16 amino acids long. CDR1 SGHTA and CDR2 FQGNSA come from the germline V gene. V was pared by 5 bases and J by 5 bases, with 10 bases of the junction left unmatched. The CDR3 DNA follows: TGTGCCAGCAGCCTGACTAGCGGGATCGTCCGGGAGACCCAGTACTTC. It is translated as CASSLTSGIVRETQYF.

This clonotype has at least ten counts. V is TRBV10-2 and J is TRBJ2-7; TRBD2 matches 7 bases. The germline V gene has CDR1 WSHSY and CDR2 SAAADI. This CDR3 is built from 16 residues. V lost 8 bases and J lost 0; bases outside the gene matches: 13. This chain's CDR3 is CASPERLAESSYEQYF. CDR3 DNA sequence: TGCGCCAGCCCAGAACGGCTAGCGGAGAGCTCCTACGAGCAGTACTTC.

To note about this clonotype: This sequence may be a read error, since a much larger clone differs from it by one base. CDR3 bases: TGCAGTGCTAAAGGTCGGGCTCCCTCCCACAATGGGCAGTTCTTC. Translated, it gives CSAKGRAPSHNGQFF. This rearrangement joins TRBV20-1 to TRBJ2-1; D is unclear. The CDR3 runs to 15 residues. Germline V gene lookup returns CDR1 DFQATT and CDR2 SNEGSKA (reference sequence).

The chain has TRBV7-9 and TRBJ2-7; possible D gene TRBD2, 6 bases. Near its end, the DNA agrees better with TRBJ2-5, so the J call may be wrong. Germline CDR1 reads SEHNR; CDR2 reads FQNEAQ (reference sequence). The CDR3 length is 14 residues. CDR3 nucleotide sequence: TGTGCCAGCAGCGGACGGGAGTTTAGAGAGACCCAGTACTTC. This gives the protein CASSGREFRETQYF.

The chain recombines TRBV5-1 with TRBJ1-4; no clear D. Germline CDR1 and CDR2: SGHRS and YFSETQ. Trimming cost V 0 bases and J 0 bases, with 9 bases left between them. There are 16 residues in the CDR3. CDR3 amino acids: CASSLDGLATNEKLFF. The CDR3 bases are TGCGCCAGCAGCTTGGACGGGTTGGCAACTAATGAAAAACTGTTTTTT.

The CDR3 DNA follows: TGTGCCAGCAGCCAATGGGGGCAGGGGGCCTCCTATGGCTACACCTTC. Translating it yields CASSQWGQGASYGYTF. The chain couples TRBV4-2 to TRBJ1-2; 8 nucleotides match TRBD1. Germline values: CDR1 LGHNA, CDR2 YNFKEQ. The junction had 9 bases not matched to a gene; V was cut back by 2 bases and J by 4 bases. This CDR3 is 16 amino acids long.

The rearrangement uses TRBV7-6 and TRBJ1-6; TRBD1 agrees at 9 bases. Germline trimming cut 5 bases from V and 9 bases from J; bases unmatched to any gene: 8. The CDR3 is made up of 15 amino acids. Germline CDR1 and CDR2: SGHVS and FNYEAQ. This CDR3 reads CASSGAQGAGSPLHF. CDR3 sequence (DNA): TGTGCCAGCAGCGGCGCACAGGGGGCTGGTTCACCCCTCCACTTT.

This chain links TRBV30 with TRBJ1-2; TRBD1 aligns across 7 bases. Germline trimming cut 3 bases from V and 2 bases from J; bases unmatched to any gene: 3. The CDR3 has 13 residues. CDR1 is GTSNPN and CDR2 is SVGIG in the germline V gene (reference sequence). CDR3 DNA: TGTGCCTGGAGAAAGGGACAGAACTATGGCTACACCTTC. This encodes CAWRKGQNYGYTF. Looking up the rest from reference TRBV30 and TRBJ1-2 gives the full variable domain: SQTIHQWPATLVQPVGSPLSLECTVEGTSNPNLYWYRQAAGRGLQLLFYSVGIGQISSEVPQNLSASRPQDRQFILSSKKLLLSDSGFYLCAWRKGQNYGYTFGSGTRLTVV.

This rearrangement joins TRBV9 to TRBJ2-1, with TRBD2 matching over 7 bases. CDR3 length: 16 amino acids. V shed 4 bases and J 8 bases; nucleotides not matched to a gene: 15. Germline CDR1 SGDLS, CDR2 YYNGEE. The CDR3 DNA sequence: TGTGCCAGCAGCCCCCGCGGGAGATCGGGTAAGGATGAGCAGTTCTTC. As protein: CASSPRGRSGKDEQFF.

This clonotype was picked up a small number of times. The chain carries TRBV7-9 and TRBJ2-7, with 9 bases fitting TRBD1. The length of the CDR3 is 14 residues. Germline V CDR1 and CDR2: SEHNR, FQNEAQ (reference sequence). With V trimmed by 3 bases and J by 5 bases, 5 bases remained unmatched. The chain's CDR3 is CASSLTGGIHEQYF. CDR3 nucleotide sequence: TGTGCCAGCAGCTTGACAGGGGGAATCCACGAGCAGTACTTC.

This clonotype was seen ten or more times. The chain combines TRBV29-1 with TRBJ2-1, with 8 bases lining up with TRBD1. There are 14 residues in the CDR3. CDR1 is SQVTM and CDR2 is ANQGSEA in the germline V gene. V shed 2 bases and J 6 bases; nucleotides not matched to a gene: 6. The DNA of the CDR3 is TGCAGCGTTGAACTTTGGACAGGGAGCAATGAGCAGTTCTTC. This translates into CSVELWTGSNEQFF.

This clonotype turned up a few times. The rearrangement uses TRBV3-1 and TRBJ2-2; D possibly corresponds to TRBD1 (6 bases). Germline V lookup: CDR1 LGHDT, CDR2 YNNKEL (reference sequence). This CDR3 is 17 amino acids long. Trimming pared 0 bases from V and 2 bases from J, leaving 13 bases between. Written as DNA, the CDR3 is TGTGCCAGCAGCCAAGATCTTGCAGGGGCTAACACCGGGGAGCTGTTTTTT. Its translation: CASSQDLAGANTGELFF.

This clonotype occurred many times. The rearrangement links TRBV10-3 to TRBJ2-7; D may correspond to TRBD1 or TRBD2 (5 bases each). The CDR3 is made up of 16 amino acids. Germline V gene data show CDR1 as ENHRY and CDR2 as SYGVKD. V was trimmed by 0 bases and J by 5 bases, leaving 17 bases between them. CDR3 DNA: TGTGCCATCAGTGAGTCAGGGACGGAGCGAAAGCACGAGCAGTACTTC. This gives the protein CAISESGTERKHEQYF.

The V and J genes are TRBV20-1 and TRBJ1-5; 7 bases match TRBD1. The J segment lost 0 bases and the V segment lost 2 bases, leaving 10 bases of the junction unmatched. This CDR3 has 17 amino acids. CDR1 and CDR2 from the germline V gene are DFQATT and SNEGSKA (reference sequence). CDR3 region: CSARRGMAGGSNQPQHF. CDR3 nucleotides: TGCAGTGCTAGAAGGGGTATGGCAGGGGGTAGCAATCAGCCCCAGCATTTT.

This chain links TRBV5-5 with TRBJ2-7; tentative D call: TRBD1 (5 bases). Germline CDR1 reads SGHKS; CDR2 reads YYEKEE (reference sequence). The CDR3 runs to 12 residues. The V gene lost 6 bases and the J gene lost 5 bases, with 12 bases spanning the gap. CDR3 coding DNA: TGTGCCAGCACGCCGGAAGGGGACGAGCAGTACTTC. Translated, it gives CASTPEGDEQYF.